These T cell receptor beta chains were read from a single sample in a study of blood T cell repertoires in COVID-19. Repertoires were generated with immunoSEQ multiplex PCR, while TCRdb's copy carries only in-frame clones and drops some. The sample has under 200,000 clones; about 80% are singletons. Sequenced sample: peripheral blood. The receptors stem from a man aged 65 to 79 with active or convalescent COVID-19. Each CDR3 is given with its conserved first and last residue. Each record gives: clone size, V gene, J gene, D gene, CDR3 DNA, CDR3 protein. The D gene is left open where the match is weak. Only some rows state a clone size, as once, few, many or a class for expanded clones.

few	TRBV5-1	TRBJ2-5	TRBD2	TGCGCCAGCAGCTTGGGACTAGCGGTCCAAGAGACCCAGTACTTC	CASSLGLAVQETQYF
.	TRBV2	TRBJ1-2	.	TGTGCCAGGGGGGAGGCTGGCTACACCTTC	CARGEAGYTF
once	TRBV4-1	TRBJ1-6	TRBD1	TGCGCCAGCAGCCAGGGACAGGGGGCGAATTCACCCCTCCACTTT	CASSQGQGANSPLHF
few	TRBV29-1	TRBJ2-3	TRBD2	TGCAGCGTTGCCAGACTAGCGGGAGGGCCAGATACGCAGTATTTT	CSVARLAGGPDTQYF
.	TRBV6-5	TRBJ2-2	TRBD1	TGTGCCAGCAGTTCATCCGGGACAGGGAGGACCGGGGAGCTGTTTTTT	CASSSSGTGRTGELFF
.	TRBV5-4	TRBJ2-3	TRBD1	TGTGCCAGCAGCCCAGGGGGCGCCGAAGATACGCAGTATTTT	CASSPGGAEDTQYF
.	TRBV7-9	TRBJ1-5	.	TGTGCCAGCAGCTGGGGGCAGAGCAATCAGCCCCAGCATTTT	CASSWGQSNQPQHF
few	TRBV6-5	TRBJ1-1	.	TGTGCCAGCAGGACGGGGGGCGGATGGACTGAAGCTTTCTTT	CASRTGGGWTEAFF
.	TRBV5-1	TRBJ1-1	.	TGCGCCAGCAGCGGGACAACAGAAGCTTTCTTT	CASSGTTEAFF
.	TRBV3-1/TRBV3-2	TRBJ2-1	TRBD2	TGTGCCAGCAGCCCCCCCTCGGGCGGGAGCTACAATGAGCAGTTCTTC	CASSPPSGGSYNEQFF
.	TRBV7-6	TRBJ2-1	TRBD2	TGTGCCAGCAGCTTTAGAGGCGGGAGGGCCGATGAGCAGTTCTTC	CASSFRGGRADEQFF
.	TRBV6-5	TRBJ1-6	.	TGTGCCAGCAGTTACGACAGTGGTAATTCACCCCTCCACTTT	CASSYDSGNSPLHF
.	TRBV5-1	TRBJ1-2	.	TGCGCCAGCAGCTTGGGGCCCGAAAACTATGGCTACACCTTC	CASSLGPENYGYTF
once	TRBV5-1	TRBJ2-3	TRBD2	TGCGCCAGCAGCCAACAGACTAGCGGCACAGATACGCAGTATTTT	CASSQQTSGTDTQYF
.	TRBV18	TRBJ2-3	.	TGTGCCAGCTCGCCTTCAGGAGATACGCAGTATTTT	CASSPSGDTQYF
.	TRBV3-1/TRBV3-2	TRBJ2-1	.	TGTGCCAGCAGCCAAGGAACTTCTCGGTTCTTC	CASSQGTSRFF
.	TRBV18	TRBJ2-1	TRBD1	TGTGCCAGCTCACCAATATCCGGGACAGGGAGTTACAATGAGCAGTTCTTC	CASSPISGTGSYNEQFF
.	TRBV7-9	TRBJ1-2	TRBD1	TGTGCCAGCAGCTACCAACAGGGGAGCGGCTACACCTTC	CASSYQQGSGYTF
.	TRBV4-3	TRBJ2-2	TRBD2	TGCGCCAGCAGCCAAGATCCAGCGGGGGATGGGGATTCTTTTGCCGGGGAGCTGTTTTTT	CASSQDPAGDGDSFAGELFF
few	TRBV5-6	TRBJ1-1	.	TGTGCCAGCAGGGGACTTTGGGGAGAGAACACTGAAGCTTTCTTT	CASRGLWGENTEAFF
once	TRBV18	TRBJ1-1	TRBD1	TGTGCCAGCTCACCATCTGTCCCGGGACAGGGGGCAGACACTGAAGCTTTCTTT	CASSPSVPGQGADTEAFF
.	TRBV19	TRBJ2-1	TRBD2	TGTGCCAGTAGTCTGGCGGGAGGGTCCTACAATGAGCAGTTCTTC	CASSLAGGSYNEQFF
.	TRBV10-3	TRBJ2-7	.	TGTGCCATCAGTGATCAACACAGCACCGAGCAGTACTTC	CAISDQHSTEQYF
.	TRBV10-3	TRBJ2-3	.	TGTGCCATCAGAGATAAGGGGATTGGGCGTGATACGCAGTATTTT	CAIRDKGIGRDTQYF
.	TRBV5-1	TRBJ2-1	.	TGCGCCAGCAGCTTGTCATACACCCCAGGACTTCACAATGAGCAGTTCTTC	CASSLSYTPGLHNEQFF
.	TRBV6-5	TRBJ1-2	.	TGTGCCACACGCCGGGAGGGGGGAAACTATGGCTACACCTTC	CATRREGGNYGYTF
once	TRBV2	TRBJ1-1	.	TGTGCCAGCAGTGTTTTAGGGTCGGGGGACCCTGAAGCTTTCTTT	CASSVLGSGDPEAFF
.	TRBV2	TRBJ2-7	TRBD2	TGTGCCAGCAGTGAAGGAGCGGGGGTGTCCTACGAGCAGTACTTC	CASSEGAGVSYEQYF
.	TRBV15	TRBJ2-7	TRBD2	TGTGCCACCAGCAGAGATCGGCCGAGGAGCGGGAGAAATGTGCAGTACTTC	CATSRDRPRSGRNVQYF
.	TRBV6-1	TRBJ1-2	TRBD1	TGTGCCAGCAGTCGGGACAGGGCCTATGGCTACACCTTC	CASSRDRAYGYTF
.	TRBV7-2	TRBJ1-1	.	TGTGCCAGCAGCTTAAATCAGAACACTGAAGCTTTCTTT	CASSLNQNTEAFF
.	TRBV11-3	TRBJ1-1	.	TGTGCCAGCAGCTTAGACGGTGTGAACACTGAAGCTTTCTTT	CASSLDGVNTEAFF
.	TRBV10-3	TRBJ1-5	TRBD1	TGTGCCATCAGACCGGGACAGGGGGTCAATCAGCCCCAGCATTTT	CAIRPGQGVNQPQHF
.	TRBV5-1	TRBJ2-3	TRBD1	TGCGCCAGCAGCACGGACAGGGCCGCGACAGATACGCAGTATTTT	CASSTDRAATDTQYF
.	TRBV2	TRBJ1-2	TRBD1	TGTGCCAGCAGTCGGGACAGACACTATGGCTACACCTTC	CASSRDRHYGYTF
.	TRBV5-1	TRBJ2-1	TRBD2	TGCGCCAGCAGCTTCTCTAGCGGGAGCTCCTACAATGAGCAGTTCTTC	CASSFSSGSSYNEQFF
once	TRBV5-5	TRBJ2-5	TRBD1	TGTGCCAGCAGCGTACAACAGGGGGTGTACCAAGAGACCCAGTACTTC	CASSVQQGVYQETQYF
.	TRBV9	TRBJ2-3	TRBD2	TGTGCCAGCAACAGACTAGCGGGGGCCACAGATACGCAGTATTTT	CASNRLAGATDTQYF
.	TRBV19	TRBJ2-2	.	TGTGCCAGTAGCATTGGGCGGAACACCGGGGAGCTGTTTTTT	CASSIGRNTGELFF
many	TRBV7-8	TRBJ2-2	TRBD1	TGTGCCAGCAGCTTATCCTCCACAGGGGCCCCCGGGGAGCTGTTTTTT	CASSLSSTGAPGELFF
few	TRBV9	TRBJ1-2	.	TGTGCCAGCAGCGTGAGACCCGGGGGGTTCTATGGCTACACCTTC	CASSVRPGGFYGYTF
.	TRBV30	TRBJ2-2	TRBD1	TGTGCCTGGAGTGTGGGACAGGGGTACACCGGGGAGCTGTTTTTT	CAWSVGQGYTGELFF
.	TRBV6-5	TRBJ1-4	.	TGTGCCAGCAGATCCACCGGGGGGGATCATGAAAAACTGTTTTTT	CASRSTGGDHEKLFF
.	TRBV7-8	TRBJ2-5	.	TGTGCCAGCAGCTCCGGGACACCTCCGGAGACCCAGTACTTC	CASSSGTPPETQYF
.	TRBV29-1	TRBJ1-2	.	TGCAGCGTTATAATATCTACCCGCCAAAACTATGGCTACACCTTC	CSVIISTRQNYGYTF
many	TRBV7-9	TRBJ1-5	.	TGTGCCAGCAGCATAGGGGGGCGTAATCAGCCCCAGCATTTT	CASSIGGRNQPQHF
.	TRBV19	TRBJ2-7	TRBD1	TGTGCCAGTAGCACAAAGACAGGGTTCGAGCAGTACTTC	CASSTKTGFEQYF
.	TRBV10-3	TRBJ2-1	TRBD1	TGTGCCATCAGTGAGAGGGACAGCTCCTACAATGAGCAGTTCTTC	CAISERDSSYNEQFF
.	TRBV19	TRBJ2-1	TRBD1	TGTGCCAGTAGAAGACAGGGCGGTGAGCAGTTCTTC	CASRRQGGEQFF
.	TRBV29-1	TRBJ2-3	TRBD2	TGCAGCGTTGTTAGCGGGAGCACAGATACGCAGTATTTT	CSVVSGSTDTQYF